These 17 T cell receptor beta chains were all obtained from the same sample, sequenced in a study of cytomegalovirus exposure and HLA in healthy donors. It was with 60 Vbeta and 13 Jbeta primers that the PCR ran. Clones were read by immunoSEQ multiplex PCR, and TCRdb kept only the in-frame ones, dropping some. Here the sample spans roughly 120,000 clones, 65% to 90% being singletons. Source material: PBMCs. The source is a male donor in good health and CMV-seropositive.

The chain links TRBV19 to TRBJ2-1, with D possibly matching TRBD1 (5 bases). The CDR3 length is 16 residues. Germline V gives CDR1 LNHDA, CDR2 SQIVND (reference sequence). The V gene lost 6 bases and the J gene lost 3 bases, with 18 bases spanning the gap. The CDR3 is CASSPWGVSNYNEQFF. As DNA, the CDR3 is TGTGCCAGTAGCCCCTGGGGCGTGTCGAACTACAATGAGCAGTTCTTC.

A few counts support this clone. The gene calls are TRBV4-3 and TRBJ1-6, with a tentative D call TRBD1 (5 bases). This CDR3 has 18 amino acids. The V and J ends lost 6 bases and 1 base respectively, with 19 bases between them. Per the germline V gene, CDR1 is LGHNA and CDR2 is YSLEER. The CDR3 spells CASRRHGDGGSYNSPLHF. The DNA of the CDR3 is TGCGCCAGCAGGAGACACGGGGACGGGGGGTCCTATAATTCACCCCTCCACTTT.

This chain joins TRBV28 and TRBJ2-2; 7 bases map to TRBD2. Losses at the gene ends were 5 bases for V and 4 bases for J; bases not matched to a gene: 13. The germline V gene encodes CDR1 MDHEN and CDR2 SYDVKM. The CDR3 covers 17 residues. The CDR3 coding sequence is TGTGCCAGCAGTCTACCAGCAGGGAGGGACTTCACCGGGGAGCTGTTTTTT. It is translated as CASSLPAGRDFTGELFF. Supplemented by reference TRBV28 and TRBJ2-2, the full variable domain reads DVKVTQSSRYLVKRTGEKVFLECVQDMDHENMFWYRQDPGLGLRLIYFSYDVKMKEKGDIPEGYSVSREKKERFSLILESASTNQTSMYLCASSLPAGRDFTGELFFGEGSRLTVL.

Worth noting for this clone: Other nucleotide sequences from this sample produce the same CDR3. The chain is built from TRBV19 and TRBJ1-2; 7 bases fit TRBD1. Germline lookup yields CDR1 LNHDA and CDR2 SQIVND (reference sequence). The J segment lost 2 bases and the V segment lost 5 bases, leaving 2 bases of the junction unmatched. CDR3 length equals 13 residues. CDR3 amino acids: CASSRQGNYGYTF. CDR3 nucleotides: TGTGCCAGTAGTCGACAGGGAAACTATGGCTACACCTTC.

V gene TRBV14 combines with J gene TRBJ2-7; D perhaps matches TRBD2 (6 bases). The CDR3 length is 15 residues. Trimming removed 0 bases at V and 3 bases at J, with 12 bases between. In germline, CDR1 is SGHDN, CDR2 FVKESK. The CDR3 loop is CASSQDRERNYEQYF. CDR3 in DNA: TGTGCCAGCAGCCAAGACCGGGAGAGGAACTACGAGCAGTACTTC.

In this sample, this clone turned up once. The V call is TRBV5-4, the J call TRBJ1-1, with a tentative D call TRBD1 (5 bases). The CDR3 is 15 residues long. V was shortened by 4 bases and J by 4 bases, with 17 bases between the two germline ends. Germline loops: CDR1 SGHNT, CDR2 YYREEE (reference sequence). The CDR3 is CASSPAVGGGTEAFF. DNA of the CDR3: TGTGCCAGCAGCCCGGCGGTTGGGGGAGGCACTGAAGCTTTCTTT.

The chain is built from TRBV11-2 and TRBJ2-5, with unresolved D. The tail of the sequence fits TRBJ2-7 better, so the J call may be wrong. CDR3 length equals 12 residues. Germline V gene lookup returns CDR1 SGHAT and CDR2 FQNNGV. CDR3 amino acids: CASSLGTYEQYF. In DNA, the CDR3 is TGTGCCAGCAGCTTAGGTACCTACGAGCAGTACTTC.

The chain employs TRBV9 and TRBJ2-5; weak D call: TRBD1 (6 bases). The ends were cut back, 5 bases at V and 4 bases at J, with 15 bases in the middle. The CDR3 consists of 14 residues. Germline lookup yields CDR1 SGDLS and CDR2 YYNGEE. DNA of the CDR3: TGTGCCAGCAGTGGGGTTGGCAGGGGAGAGACCCAGTACTTC. Translation gives CASSGVGRGETQYF.

The CDR3 protein is CSALLGGETQYF. The CDR3 nucleotides are TGCAGCGCTCTGCTGGGGGGAGAGACCCAGTACTTC. This chain links TRBV29-1 with TRBJ2-5; a weak D match, TRBD2 (6 bases). CDR1 SQVTM and CDR2 ANQGSEA come from the germline V gene. Deletions cut 7 bases from V and 4 bases from J, with 13 bases between. This CDR3 is built from 12 residues.

The chain has TRBV6-4 and TRBJ2-3; 10 positions agree with TRBD2. Per the germline V gene, CDR1 is MRHNA and CDR2 is SNTAGT. V shed 4 bases, J shed 4 bases, and the junction held 2 bases outside the gene matches. CDR3 length: 14 residues. The chain's CDR3 is CASSGAGGPDTQYF. In DNA form, the CDR3 reads TGTGCCAGCAGTGGAGCGGGAGGGCCAGATACGCAGTATTTT.

The rearrangement links TRBV9 to TRBJ2-3; tentative D call: TRBD1 (6 bases). This CDR3 region has 19 residues. The V and J ends lost 0 bases and 4 bases respectively, with 24 bases between them. The V gene's germline CDR1 is SGDLS and CDR2 YYNGEE. In DNA, the CDR3 is TGTGCCAGCAGCGTAGGGTTGGGGCTAGAGGGGGTCGACTCAGATACGCAGTATTTT. Encoded protein: CASSVGLGLEGVDSDTQYF.

CDR3 loop: CASSPNGLMNTEAFF. In nucleotides, the CDR3 is TGTGCCAGCAGCCCCAACGGTCTCATGAACACTGAAGCTTTCTTT. The chain links TRBV7-3 to TRBJ1-1; D unclear. CDR1 and CDR2 (germline): SGHTA, FQGTGA. This CDR3 is 15 amino acids long. The ends were cut back, 5 bases at V and 0 bases at J, with 13 bases in the middle. Full variable domain (missing parts from reference TRBV7-3 and TRBJ1-1): GAGVSQTPSNKVTEKGKYVELRCDPISGHTALYWYRQSLGQGPEFLIYFQGTGAADDSGLPNDRFFAVRPEGSVSTLKIQRTERGDSAVYLCASSPNGLMNTEAFFGQGTRLTVV.

In this sample, this clone turned up a few times. The J gene is TRBJ1-1, the V gene TRBV27; no reliable D call. Looked up from germline, CDR1 is MNHEY and CDR2 is SMNVEV (reference sequence). There are 14 residues in the CDR3. V was clipped by 0 bases and J by 9 bases, with 14 bases between them. CDR3 in amino acids: CASSLSAGDWQAFF. For the CDR3, the DNA is TGTGCCAGCAGTTTATCGGCGGGAGACTGGCAAGCTTTCTTT.

This chain's CDR3 is CASSLGKEGGRTEAFF. DNA for the CDR3: TGTGCCAGCAGCTTAGGAAAAGAAGGGGGCCGCACTGAAGCTTTCTTT. The V and J genes are TRBV7-8 and TRBJ1-1; 7 bases fit TRBD1. The CDR3 totals 16 residues. In germline, CDR1 is SGHVS, CDR2 FQNEAQ. Unmatched junction bases numbered 9, after V lost 1 base and J lost 4 bases. Variable domain in full (rest from reference TRBV7-8 and TRBJ1-1): GAGVSQSPRYKVAKRGQDVALRCDPISGHVSLFWYQQALGQGPEFLTYFQNEAQLDKSGLPSDRFFAERPEGSVSTLKIQRTQQEDSAVYLCASSLGKEGGRTEAFFGQGTRLTVV.

The chain recombines TRBV12-1 with TRBJ2-7; TRBD2 reflects the table's D call only, with no check against the DNA. TRBV12-1 is assigned pseudogene status. The CDR3 spans 20 residues. DNA of the CDR3: TGTGCCAGCAGCTTTCGACATTTAGCTCGGGTTGGCGGGTATTGGTTGCGGCAGTACTTC. This translates into CASSFRHLARVGGYWLRQYF.

This rearrangement joins TRBV7-2 to TRBJ2-5; a possible D gene is TRBD1 (6 bases). The CDR3 contains 16 residues. The ends were cut back, 5 bases at V and 3 bases at J, with 19 bases in the middle. Germline V CDR1 and CDR2: SGHTA, FQGNSA. CDR3 nucleotide sequence: TGTGCCAGCAGCCGTCCTAACCGGGACATTAAAGAGACCCAGTACTTC. This translates into CASSRPNRDIKETQYF.

V is TRBV29-1 and J is TRBJ1-1; 11 bases match TRBD1. Germline lookup yields CDR1 SQVTM and CDR2 ANQGSEA. The CDR3 has 13 amino acids. V lost 7 bases and J lost 6; bases outside the gene matches: 7. This CDR3 is CSAEGTGGAEAFF. In DNA form, the CDR3 reads TGCAGCGCTGAGGGGACAGGGGGGGCTGAAGCTTTCTTT. The full variable domain, completed using reference TRBV29-1 and TRBJ1-1, is SAVISQKPSRDICQRGTSLTIQCQVDSQVTMMFWYRQQPGQSLTLIATANQGSEATYESGFVIDKFPISRPNLTFSTLTVSNMSPEDSSIYLCSAEGTGGAEAFFGQGTRLTVV.